This TCR beta chain derives from a study of blood T cell repertoires in COVID-19. Looking at the study overall: Samples taken during acute and convalescent COVID-19 were collected in the United States, Italy and Spain. T cells, B-cell-depleted T cells, or PBMCs supplied cDNA or gDNA.

This clone was seen a single time. CDR1 and CDR2 from the germline V gene are SQVTM and ANQGSEA. This CDR3 spans 14 amino acids. The V end was cut by 7 bases, the J end by 7 bases, with 20 bases between. TCRdb's table, derived via immunoSEQ multiplex PCR, lists solely in-frame clones and lacks some. The table lists over 95,000 clones, approximately 81% of them singletons. The receptor was isolated from a middle-aged man with acute or convalescent COVID-19. This chain connects TRBV29-1 to TRBJ1-3; possible D gene TRBD1, 6 bases. Sequencing used peripheral blood. The CDR3, as DNA: TGCAGCGCCGCCCGGGACACTCTGGGCAACACCATATATTTT. This encodes CSAARDTLGNTIYF.